The 30 T cell receptor beta chains presented below share a single source sample, sequenced in a study of T-cell memory formation after mild COVID-19. TCRdb fed the 5' RACE reads into MiXCR, producing one record per CDR3 protein. This sample has about 390,000 distinct CDR3 sequences; under 25% occur once, and the top ten carry approximately 13%. Sequencing was done on a sample of PBMCs or a T cell subset sorted from them (not recorded which). Source of these receptors: an adult woman who had mild COVID-19 (a few samples of this study predate the infection). Cell type and time point are not known.

This sequence joins TRBV15 and TRBJ2-1, with 11 bases that match TRBD2. The CDR3 spans 15 residues. CDR1 and CDR2 (germline): LNHNV, YYDKDF (reference sequence). The ends lost 1 base at V and 8 bases at J; junction bases unmatched: 4. CDR3 loop: CATSRASGGWYEQFF. The CDR3 nucleotides are TGTGCCACCAGCAGAGCTAGCGGGGGGTGGTATGAGCAGTTCTTC.

This clonotype was seen more than once but under ten times. This rearrangement joins TRBV12-3 or TRBV12-4 to TRBJ1-1, with D perhaps matching TRBD1 (5 bases). V shed 5 bases and J shed 9 bases, with 10 bases lying between them. The CDR3 extends over 11 amino acids. The CDR3 loop is CASSPGIKAFF. CDR3 in DNA: TGTGCCAGCAGTCCAGGGATAAAAGCTTTCTTT.

The chain combines TRBV7-2 with TRBJ2-5, with TRBD2 matching over 10 bases. CDR3 length equals 16 residues. CDR1 SGHTA and CDR2 FQGNSA come from the germline V gene. The V gene end was trimmed by 5 bases and the J gene end by 4 bases; junction bases not matched to a gene: 10. The CDR3 protein is CASSLSSGGAGETQYF. CDR3 nucleotides: TGTGCCAGCAGCCTTTCAAGCGGGGGGGCCGGAGAGACCCAGTACTTC.

The chain has TRBV20-1 and TRBJ1-1; D perhaps matches TRBD1 (5 bases). Germline values: CDR1 DFQATT, CDR2 SNEGSKA (reference sequence). The CDR3 contains 16 residues. The V gene lost 2 bases and the J gene lost 4 bases, with 20 bases spanning the gap. CDR3 residues: CSARSGRVELSTEAFF. For the CDR3, the DNA is TGCAGTGCTAGAAGCGGCAGGGTGGAGTTAAGCACTGAAGCTTTCTTT.

This clonotype was seen only a few times. The V and J genes are TRBV12-5 and TRBJ2-7; tentatively, D is TRBD2 (6 bases). V lost 7 bases and J lost 2, with 18 bases in between. Germline V gene sequence: CDR1 LGHNT, CDR2 FRNRAP. This CDR3 region has 15 residues. The CDR3 DNA is TGTGCTAGTGCCCCCGCACTAGCTGTTGCCTACGAGCAGTACTTC. Amino acid sequence: CASAPALAVAYEQYF.

This chain joins TRBV29-1 and TRBJ1-1; 7 nucleotides line up with TRBD1. After removal of 4 bases from V and 1 base from J, the junction contained 3 bases not matched to a gene. The germline V gene encodes CDR1 SQVTM and CDR2 ANQGSEA. This CDR3 spans 13 amino acids. CDR3 coding DNA: TGCAGCGTTGGAAGACAGGGGAACACTGAAGCTTTCTTT. The encoded protein is CSVGRQGNTEAFF. Full variable domain (outside the CDR3, taken from reference TRBV29-1 and TRBJ1-1): SAVISQKPSRDICQRGTSLTIQCQVDSQVTMMFWYRQQPGQSLTLIATANQGSEATYESGFVIDKFPISRPNLTFSTLTVSNMSPEDSSIYLCSVGRQGNTEAFFGQGTRLTVV.

This clonotype was observed a few times. The chain uses TRBV29-1 and TRBJ1-2; no clear D. Germline CDR1 SQVTM, CDR2 ANQGSEA. The germline V and J ends were trimmed by 6 bases and 8 bases, with 19 bases remaining between them. The CDR3 length is 13 residues. Here the CDR3 reads CSVGGPPRSGYTF. CDR3 nucleotide sequence: TGCAGCGTGGGAGGGCCACCCAGGAGCGGCTACACCTTC. Using reference TRBV29-1 and TRBJ1-2 for the parts outside the CDR3, the full variable domain is SAVISQKPSRDICQRGTSLTIQCQVDSQVTMMFWYRQQPGQSLTLIATANQGSEATYESGFVIDKFPISRPNLTFSTLTVSNMSPEDSSIYLCSVGGPPRSGYTFGSGTRLTVV.

This clonotype was seen only once. The chain combines TRBV6-2 or TRBV6-3 with TRBJ1-1, with D uncertain. The germline V and J ends were trimmed by 0 bases and 5 bases, with 7 bases remaining between them. From germline, CDR1 is MNHEY and CDR2 SVGEGT. CDR3 size: 13 residues. The CDR3 sequence is CASSYSRLTEAFF. The CDR3 DNA reads TGTGCCAGCAGTTACTCGAGACTGACTGAAGCTTTCTTT.

The V and J genes are TRBV5-1 and TRBJ1-4; no reliable D call. V shed 0 bases and J shed 8 bases, with 11 bases lying between them. Germline V gives CDR1 SGHRS, CDR2 YFSETQ. The CDR3 is made up of 14 amino acids. CDR3 coding DNA: TGCGCCAGCAGCTTGGCCGGTGCGAGGGAAAAACTGTTTTTT. Its protein product is CASSLAGAREKLFF. Combining the CDR3 with reference TRBV5-1 and TRBJ1-4 gives the whole variable domain KAGVTQTPRYLIKTRGQQVTLSCSPISGHRSVSWYQQTPGQGLQFLFEYFSETQRNKGNFPGRFSGRQFSNSRSEMNVSTLELGDSALYLCASSLAGAREKLFFGSGTQLSVL.

V and J are TRBV7-6 and TRBJ2-2, with D perhaps matching TRBD2 (6 bases). Germline CDR1 reads SGHVS; CDR2 reads FNYEAQ. V lost 2 bases and J 1 base, leaving 11 bases between the germline ends. The CDR3 is 16 residues long. CDR3 residues: CASSLYGGMNTGELFF. DNA for the CDR3: TGTGCCAGCAGCTTATATGGGGGGATGAACACCGGGGAGCTGTTTTTT.

This clonotype was detected ten times or more. This rearrangement joins TRBV27 to TRBJ1-3; TRBD1 matches at 11 bases. Germline loops: CDR1 MNHEY, CDR2 SMNVEV (reference sequence). Trimming took 4 bases from V and 10 from J; bases not matched to a gene: 15. There are 17 residues in the CDR3. CDR3 nucleotides: TGTGCCAGCAGTTCCAGATCCACGGGACAGGGGGTTCGGACCATATATTTT. It encodes CASSSRSTGQGVRTIYF.

This chain uses TRBV29-1 with TRBJ2-3, with a tentative D call TRBD2 (5 bases). The CDR3 spans 16 residues. CDR1 is SQVTM, CDR2 ANQGSEA, per germline. V lost 7 bases and J lost 4, with 24 bases in between. Written as DNA, the CDR3 is TGCAGCGCCGCGGCCCCCTTACTAGGTTTGGCAGATACGCAGTATTTT. Protein: CSAAAPLLGLADTQYF.

This chain's CDR3 is CAWSVIEGHTGELFF. As DNA, the CDR3 is TGTGCCTGGAGTGTTATCGAGGGGCACACCGGGGAGCTGTTTTTT. The V and J genes are TRBV30 and TRBJ2-2; perhaps D is TRBD1 or TRBD2 (5 bases each). The V gene's germline CDR1 is GTSNPN and CDR2 SVGIG (reference sequence). Trimming stripped 0 bases from V and 3 bases from J, with 11 bases between. This CDR3 spans 15 amino acids.

V usage is TRBV4-1 and J usage is TRBJ2-5; D is unclear. V lost 5 bases to trimming and J lost 4 bases, with 11 bases between them. This CDR3 is 13 amino acids long. CDR1 is MGHRA, CDR2 YSYEKL, per germline. CDR3 DNA: TGCGCCAGCAGCTTAACCCGCCGAGAGACCCAGTACTTC. It specifies CASSLTRRETQYF.

This chain uses TRBV12-3 or TRBV12-4 with TRBJ1-1; D is ambiguous. V gave up 5 bases and J gave up 7 bases, with 14 bases separating them. The CDR3 is made up of 13 amino acids. CDR3 region: CASSLPSTVEAFF. DNA of the CDR3: TGTGCCAGCAGTCTACCCTCAACAGTTGAAGCTTTCTTT.

This chain joins TRBV7-6 and TRBJ2-1; possibly TRBD1 for D (5 bases). The CDR3 loop spans 15 amino acids. Germline-derived CDR1 and CDR2 are SGHVS and FNYEAQ. Trimming shortened V by 4 bases and J by 6 bases, and 16 bases separated the two germline ends. This chain's CDR3 is CASSSQLRGGNEQFF. The CDR3 DNA is TGTGCCAGCAGCTCACAGCTTAGGGGCGGCAATGAGCAGTTCTTC.

For the CDR3, the DNA is TGTGCCAGCGCGCGCCAGGACGTGCGTACCTACAATGAGCAGTTCTTC. Protein sequence: CASARQDVRTYNEQFF. This chain joins TRBV18 and TRBJ2-1, with D hard to call. The CDR3 has 16 residues. Trimming cost V 8 bases and J 2 bases, with 19 bases left between them. Germline lookup yields CDR1 KGHSH and CDR2 LQKENI.

This clonotype occurred a few times. The chain recombines TRBV29-1 with TRBJ2-5, with no clear D. CDR3 length equals 13 residues. In germline, CDR1 is SQVTM, CDR2 ANQGSEA. V was pared by 6 bases and J by 7 bases, with 18 bases between. CDR3 coding DNA: TGCAGCGTAAGGGTTAGCTCCGAAGGGACCCAGTACTTC. Amino acid sequence: CSVRVSSEGTQYF.

This clonotype was detected a few times. The chain carries TRBV5-1 and TRBJ1-2, with 9 bases lining up with TRBD1. V dropped 3 bases and J dropped 8; count of bases not matched to a gene: 5. The CDR3 is 13 amino acids. Germline V gene data show CDR1 as SGHRS and CDR2 as YFSETQ. CDR3 protein: CASSSGTGRGYTF. In DNA, the CDR3 is TGCGCCAGCAGCTCCGGGACAGGGAGAGGCTACACCTTC.

V is TRBV6-4 and J is TRBJ2-5; 8 bases agree with TRBD2. V trimming: 0 bases; J trimming: 4 bases; junction bases outside the gene matches: 4. This CDR3 contains 15 residues. Germline CDR1 and CDR2: MRHNA and SNTAGT. The CDR3 here is CASSDSAGGSETQYF. DNA for the CDR3: TGTGCCAGCAGTGACTCGGCGGGGGGATCAGAGACCCAGTACTTC.

The V and J genes are TRBV2 and TRBJ2-7; D remains ambiguous. Germline V gene lookup returns CDR1 SNHLY and CDR2 FYNNEI. Trimming left V 5 bases short and J 4 bases short, with 21 bases between. The CDR3 extends over 16 amino acids. The CDR3 protein is CASSNPQWQAVYEQYF. The CDR3 DNA is TGTGCCAGCAGTAACCCCCAGTGGCAGGCTGTATACGAGCAGTACTTC.

This clonotype was detected a few times. This chain links TRBV5-1 with TRBJ2-3; D assignment may be TRBD1 or TRBD2 (5 bases each). V was cut by 8 bases and J by 4 bases, with 23 bases left in between. Germline CDR1 SGHRS, CDR2 YFSETQ. CDR3 length equals 16 residues. This CDR3 is CASSHLGTALADTQYF. The CDR3 region has the DNA TGCGCCAGTAGCCATCTCGGGACGGCTTTAGCAGATACGCAGTATTTT.

The chain recombines TRBV2 with TRBJ2-5; no firm D call. Trimming stripped 2 bases from V and 4 bases from J, with 8 bases between. Germline CDR1 SNHLY, CDR2 FYNNEI. The CDR3 is made up of 13 amino acids. CDR3 protein: CASSERLVETQYF. The CDR3 DNA reads TGTGCCAGCAGTGAAAGGCTCGTAGAGACCCAGTACTTC.

This clonotype was seen only a few times. The chain carries TRBV27 and TRBJ2-3; TRBD2 matches 12 bases. Germline CDR1 is MNHEY and CDR2 is SMNVEV (reference sequence). V gave up 5 bases and J gave up 5 bases; unmatched junction bases: 14. The CDR3 runs to 18 residues. The CDR3 DNA sequence: TGTGCCAGCAGTCCCTACTTTCGGACTAGCGGGGACCAAGATACGCAGTATTTT. Translated, it gives CASSPYFRTSGDQDTQYF.

V gene TRBV5-6 combines with J gene TRBJ1-2; no definite D call. Germline V gene data show CDR1 as SGHDT and CDR2 as YYEEEE. The CDR3 length is 16 residues. Trimming took 0 bases from V and 4 from J, leaving 16 bases between them. The CDR3 region is CASSLGEEGTSYGYTF. As DNA, the CDR3 is TGTGCCAGCAGCTTGGGAGAGGAGGGTACCAGCTATGGCTACACCTTC. Complete variable domain (other parts from reference TRBV5-6 and TRBJ1-2): DAGVTQSPTHLIKTRGQQVTLRCSPKSGHDTVSWYQQALGQGPQFIFQYYEEEERQRGNFPDRFSGHQFPNYSSELNVNALLLGDSALYLCASSLGEEGTSYGYTFGSGTRLTVV.

CDR3 in amino acids: CASSLAPTSRDETQYF. The DNA for the CDR3 is TGTGCCAGCAGCTTAGCGCCGACTAGTAGGGATGAGACCCAGTACTTC. The chain has TRBV7-9 and TRBJ2-5; perhaps TRBD2 as D (6 bases). The germline CDR1 and CDR2 sequences are SEHNR and FQNEAQ (reference sequence). The V end lost 0 bases, the J end lost 5 bases, and 16 bases lay between the germline ends. The CDR3 loop spans 16 amino acids. Full variable domain (remainder filled in from reference TRBV7-9 and TRBJ2-5): DTGVSQNPRHKITKRGQNVTFRCDPISEHNRLYWYRQTLGQGPEFLTYFQNEAQLEKSRLLSDRFSAERPKGSFSTLEIQRTEQGDSAMYLCASSLAPTSRDETQYFGPGTRLLVL.

This sequence joins TRBV29-1 and TRBJ1-1; D gene ambiguous. Germline CDR1 SQVTM, CDR2 ANQGSEA. The CDR3 extends over 13 amino acids. Deletions cut 5 bases from V and 1 base from J, with 11 bases between. The CDR3 sequence is CSVYTTQNTEAFF. Here the CDR3 DNA reads TGCAGCGTTTACACAACTCAGAACACTGAAGCTTTCTTT.

This clonotype was detected only a few times. The chain couples TRBV6-5 to TRBJ1-1; 9 bases map to TRBD1. J was trimmed by 4 bases and V by 5 bases; bases with no gene match: 5. CDR1 and CDR2 from the germline V gene are MNHEY and SVGAGI. The CDR3 loop spans 14 amino acids. The CDR3 nucleotides read TGTGCCAGCAGTAGGGACAGGGACAGCACTGAAGCTTTCTTT. Its translation is CASSRDRDSTEAFF.

The CDR3 here is CASIGDRPETQYF. CDR3 nucleotides: TGTGCCAGCATTGGGGACAGGCCAGAGACCCAGTACTTC. The chain links TRBV11-3 to TRBJ2-5; TRBD1 agrees at 8 bases. Per the germline V gene, CDR1 is SGHNT and CDR2 is YENEEA. Trimming took 7 bases from V and 4 from J; bases not matched to a gene: 5. CDR3 size: 13 residues.

The chain uses TRBV20-1 and TRBJ2-7, with 9 bases matching TRBD1. The CDR3 extends over 15 amino acids. With V trimmed by 0 bases and J by 4 bases, 7 bases remained unmatched. The germline gives CDR1 DFQATT, CDR2 SNEGSKA (reference sequence). The CDR3 bases are TGCAGTGCTAGAGATGCGGGACAGGGTCCGTACGAGCAGTACTTC. It is translated as CSARDAGQGPYEQYF.